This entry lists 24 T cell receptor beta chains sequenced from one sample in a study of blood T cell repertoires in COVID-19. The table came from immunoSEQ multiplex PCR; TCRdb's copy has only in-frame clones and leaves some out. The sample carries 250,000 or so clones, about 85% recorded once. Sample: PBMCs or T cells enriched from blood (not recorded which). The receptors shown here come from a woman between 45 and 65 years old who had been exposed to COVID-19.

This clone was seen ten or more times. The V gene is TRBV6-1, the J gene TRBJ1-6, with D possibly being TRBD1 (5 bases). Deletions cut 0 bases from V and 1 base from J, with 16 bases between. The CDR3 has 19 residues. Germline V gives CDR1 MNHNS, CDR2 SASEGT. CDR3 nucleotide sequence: TGTGCCAGCAGTGAAGCGGAGGGAAGGGGATGGTCCTATAATTCACCCCTCCACTTT. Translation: CASSEAEGRGWSYNSPLHF.

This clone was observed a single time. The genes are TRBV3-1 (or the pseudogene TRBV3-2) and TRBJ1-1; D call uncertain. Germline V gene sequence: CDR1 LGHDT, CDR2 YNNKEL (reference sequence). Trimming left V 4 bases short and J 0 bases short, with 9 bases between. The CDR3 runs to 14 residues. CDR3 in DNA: TGTGCCAGCAGCCCCCAGGCGCTGAACACTGAAGCTTTCTTT. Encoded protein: CASSPQALNTEAFF.

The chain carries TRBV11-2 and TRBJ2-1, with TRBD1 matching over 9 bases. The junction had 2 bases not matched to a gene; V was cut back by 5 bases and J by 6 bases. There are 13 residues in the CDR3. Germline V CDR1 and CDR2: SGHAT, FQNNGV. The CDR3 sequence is CASSPGQGNEQFF. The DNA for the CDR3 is TGTGCCAGCAGCCCGGGACAGGGCAATGAGCAGTTCTTC.

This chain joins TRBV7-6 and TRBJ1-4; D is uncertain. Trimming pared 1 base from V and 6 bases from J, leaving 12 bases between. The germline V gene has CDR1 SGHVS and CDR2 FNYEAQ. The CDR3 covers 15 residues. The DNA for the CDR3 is TGTGCCAGCAGCTTAGTAGGGAGGACGGATGAAAAACTGTTTTTT. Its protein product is CASSLVGRTDEKLFF.

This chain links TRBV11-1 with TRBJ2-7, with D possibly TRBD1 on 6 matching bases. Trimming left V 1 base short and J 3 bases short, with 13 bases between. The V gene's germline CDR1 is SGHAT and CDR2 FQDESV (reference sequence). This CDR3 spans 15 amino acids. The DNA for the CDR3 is TGTGCCAGCAGCTTAGGGTTGACAGGAAACTACGAGCAGTACTTC. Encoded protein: CASSLGLTGNYEQYF.

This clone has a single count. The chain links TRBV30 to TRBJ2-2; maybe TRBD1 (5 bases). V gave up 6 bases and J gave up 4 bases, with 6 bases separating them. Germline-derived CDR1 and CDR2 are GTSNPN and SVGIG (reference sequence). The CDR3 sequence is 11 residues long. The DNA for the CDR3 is TGTGCCTGTAGGGGCACCGGGGAGCTGTTTTTT. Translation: CACRGTGELFF.

The CDR3 nucleotides are TGTGCCAGCAGCGTAGCCTTGGAGCTAAGGGGGAACACTGAAGCTTTCTTT. It yields the protein CASSVALELRGNTEAFF. This chain joins TRBV9 and TRBJ1-1; D might be TRBD1 (5 bases). CDR1 and CDR2 (germline): SGDLS, YYNGEE. CDR3 length equals 17 residues. V was shortened by 0 bases and J by 1 base, with 16 bases between the two germline ends.

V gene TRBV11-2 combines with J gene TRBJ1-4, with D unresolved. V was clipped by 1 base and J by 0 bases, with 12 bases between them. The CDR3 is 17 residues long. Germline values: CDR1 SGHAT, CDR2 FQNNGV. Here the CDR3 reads CASSLVATVTTNEKLFF. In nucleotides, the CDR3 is TGTGCCAGCAGCTTAGTAGCCACCGTAACAACTAATGAAAAACTGTTTTTT.

CDR3 residues: CASSKRTGVAKNIQYF. CDR3 nucleotide sequence: TGTGCCAGCAGCAAGAGGACCGGGGTCGCCAAAAACATTCAGTACTTC. The chain couples TRBV28 to TRBJ2-4, with D tentatively TRBD2 (5 bases). Germline CDR1 is MDHEN and CDR2 is SYDVKM. Deletions cut 6 bases from V and 1 base from J, with 16 bases between. CDR3 length: 16 residues.

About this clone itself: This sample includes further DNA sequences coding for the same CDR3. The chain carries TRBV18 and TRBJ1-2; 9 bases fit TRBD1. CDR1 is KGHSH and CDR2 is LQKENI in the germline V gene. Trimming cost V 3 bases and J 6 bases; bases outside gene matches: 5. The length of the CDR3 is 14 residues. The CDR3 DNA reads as TGTGCCAGCTCACCTAAAACAGGGGGCGATGGCTACACCTTC. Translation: CASSPKTGGDGYTF.

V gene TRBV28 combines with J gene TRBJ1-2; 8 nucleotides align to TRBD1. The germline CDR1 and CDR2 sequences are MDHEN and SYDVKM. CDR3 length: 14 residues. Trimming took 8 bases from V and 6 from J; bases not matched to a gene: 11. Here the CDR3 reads CASWRTGNSDGYTF. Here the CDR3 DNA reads TGTGCCAGCTGGAGGACAGGGAATAGTGATGGCTACACCTTC.

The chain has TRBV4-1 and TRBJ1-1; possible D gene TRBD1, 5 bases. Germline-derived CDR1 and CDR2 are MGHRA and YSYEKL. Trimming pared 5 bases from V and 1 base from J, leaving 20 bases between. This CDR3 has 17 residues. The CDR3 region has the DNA TGCGCCAGCAGCGCACCATCCCCCTTCGGGGGGAACACTGAAGCTTTCTTT. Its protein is CASSAPSPFGGNTEAFF.

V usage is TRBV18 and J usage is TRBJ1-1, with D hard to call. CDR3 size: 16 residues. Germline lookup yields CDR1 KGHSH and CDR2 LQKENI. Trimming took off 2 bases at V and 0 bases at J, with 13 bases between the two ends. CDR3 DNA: TGTGCCAGCTCACCATTTTACAGTTCTGTGAACACTGAAGCTTTCTTT. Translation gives CASSPFYSSVNTEAFF.

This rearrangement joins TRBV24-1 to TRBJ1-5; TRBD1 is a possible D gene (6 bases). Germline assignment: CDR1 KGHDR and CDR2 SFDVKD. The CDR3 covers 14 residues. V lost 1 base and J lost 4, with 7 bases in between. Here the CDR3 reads CATSDFGTNQPQHF. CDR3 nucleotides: TGTGCCACCAGTGATTTCGGGACAAATCAGCCCCAGCATTTT.

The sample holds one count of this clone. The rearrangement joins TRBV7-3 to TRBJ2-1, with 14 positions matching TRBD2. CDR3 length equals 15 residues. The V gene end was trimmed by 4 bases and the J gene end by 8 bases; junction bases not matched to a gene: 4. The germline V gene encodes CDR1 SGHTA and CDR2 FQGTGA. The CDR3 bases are TGTGCCAGCAGCTGGGGACTAGCGGGGGTCTATGAGCAGTTCTTC. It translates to CASSWGLAGVYEQFF. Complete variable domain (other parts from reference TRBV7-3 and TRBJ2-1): GAGVSQTPSNKVTEKGKYVELRCDPISGHTALYWYRQSLGQGPEFLIYFQGTGAADDSGLPNDRFFAVRPEGSVSTLKIQRTERGDSAVYLCASSWGLAGVYEQFFGPGTRLTVL.

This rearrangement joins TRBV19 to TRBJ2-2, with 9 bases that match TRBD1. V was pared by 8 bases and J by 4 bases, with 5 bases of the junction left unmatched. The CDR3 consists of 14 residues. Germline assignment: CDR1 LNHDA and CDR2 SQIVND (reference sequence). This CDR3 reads CASGKTGGTGELFF. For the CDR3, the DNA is TGTGCCAGTGGAAAGACAGGGGGCACCGGGGAGCTGTTTTTT.

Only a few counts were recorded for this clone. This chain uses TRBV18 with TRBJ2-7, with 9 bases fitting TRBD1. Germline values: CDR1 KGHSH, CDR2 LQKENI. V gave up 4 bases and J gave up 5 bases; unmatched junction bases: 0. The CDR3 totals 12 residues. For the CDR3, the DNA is TGTGCCAGCTCACGGACAGGGGACGAGCAGTACTTC. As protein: CASSRTGDEQYF.

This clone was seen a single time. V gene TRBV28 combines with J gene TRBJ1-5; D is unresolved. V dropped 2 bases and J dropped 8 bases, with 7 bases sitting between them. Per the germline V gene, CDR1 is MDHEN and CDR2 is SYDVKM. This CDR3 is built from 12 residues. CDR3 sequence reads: CASSLRPEPQHF. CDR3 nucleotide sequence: TGTGCCAGCAGTTTACGTCCTGAGCCCCAGCATTTT.

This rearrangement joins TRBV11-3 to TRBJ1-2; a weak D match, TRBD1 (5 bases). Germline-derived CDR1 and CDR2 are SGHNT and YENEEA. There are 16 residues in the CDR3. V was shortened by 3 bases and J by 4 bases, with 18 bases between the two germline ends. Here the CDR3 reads CASSFDQSRAFYGYTF. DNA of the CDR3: TGTGCCAGCAGCTTCGATCAGAGCAGGGCTTTCTATGGCTACACCTTC.

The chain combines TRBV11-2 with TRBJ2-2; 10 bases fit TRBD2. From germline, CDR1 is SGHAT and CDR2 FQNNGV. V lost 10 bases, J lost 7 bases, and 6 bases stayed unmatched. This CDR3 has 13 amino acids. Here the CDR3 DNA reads TGTGCCACCGCGGGACTAGCGATCGGGGAGCTGTTTTTT. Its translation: CATAGLAIGELFF.

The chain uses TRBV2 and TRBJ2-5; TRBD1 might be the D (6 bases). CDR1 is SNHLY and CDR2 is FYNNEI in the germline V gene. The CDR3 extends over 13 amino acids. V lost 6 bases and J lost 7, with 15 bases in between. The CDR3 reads CASRPDSPGTQYF. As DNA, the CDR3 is TGTGCCAGCAGGCCGGACAGCCCAGGGACCCAGTACTTC.

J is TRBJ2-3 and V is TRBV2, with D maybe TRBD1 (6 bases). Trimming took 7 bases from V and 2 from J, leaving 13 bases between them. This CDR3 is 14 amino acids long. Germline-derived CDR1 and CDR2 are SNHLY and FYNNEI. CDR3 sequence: CASMDSPYTDTQYF. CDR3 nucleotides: TGTGCCAGCATGGACAGCCCCTACACAGATACGCAGTATTTT.

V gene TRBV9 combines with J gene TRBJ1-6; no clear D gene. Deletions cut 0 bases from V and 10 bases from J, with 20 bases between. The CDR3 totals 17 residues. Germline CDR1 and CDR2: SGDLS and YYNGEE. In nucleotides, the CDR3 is TGTGCCAGCAGCGTAGAGCCCTTGCGGGTTGAAGGATCACCCCTCCACTTT. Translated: CASSVEPLRVEGSPLHF.

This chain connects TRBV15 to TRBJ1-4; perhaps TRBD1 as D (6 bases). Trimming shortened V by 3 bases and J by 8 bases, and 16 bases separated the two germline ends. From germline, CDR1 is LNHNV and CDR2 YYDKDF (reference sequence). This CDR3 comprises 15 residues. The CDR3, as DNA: TGTGCCACCAGCAGCGGAACAGGGAAGAGAGAAAAACTGTTTTTT. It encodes CATSSGTGKREKLFF.